The entry that follows covers one T cell receptor beta chain sequence. The CDR3 is 14 amino acids. The V gene's germline CDR1 is SGHNT and CDR2 YENEEA. J gave up 5 bases and V 3 bases, and 5 bases lay outside the gene matches. The data were obtained in a study of T cell repertoires in cytomegalovirus infection. Each CDR3 protein is one row after TCRdb ran MiXCR on the reads. The table shows around 260,000 distinct CDR3 sequences, with around 25% occurring only once. The J gene is TRBJ2-5, the V gene TRBV11-3, with 8 positions matching TRBD1. Material: PBMCs. The receptor was derived from a human donor in good health (CMV status not recorded). Some clones in this sample may be carry-over from other donors' samples. For the CDR3, the DNA is TGTGCCAGCAGCTTCTCGACAGGGGAGGAGACCCAGTACTTC. Amino acids: CASSFSTGEETQYF. The complete variable domain, with remaining parts taken from reference TRBV11-3 and TRBJ2-5, reads EAGVVQSPRYKIIEKKQPVAFWCNPISGHNTLYWYLQNLGQGPELLIRYENEEAVDDSQLPKDRFSAERLKGVDSTLKIQPAELGDSAVYLCASSFSTGEETQYFGPGTRLLVL.